This passage covers 18 T cell receptor beta chains from one sample sequenced in a study of CD8 T cells in ankylosing spondylitis. TCRdb re-called the 5' RACE reads through MiXCR, storing one row per CDR3 protein. The sample lists about 160,000 distinct CDR3 sequences, about 17% seen once, with about 7.8% in the top ten. The specimen sequenced was blood, either unsorted or a sorted T cell fraction (not recorded which). These receptors were taken from a male donor with ankylosing spondylitis or in good health (not recorded which).

This clonotype was seen a handful of times. This chain joins TRBV10-3 and TRBJ2-2; 9 positions match TRBD1. Germline V gene data show CDR1 as ENHRY and CDR2 as SYGVKD. The ends lost 7 bases at V and 4 bases at J; junction bases unmatched: 7. This CDR3 is 15 amino acids long. CDR3 DNA: TGTGCCATCACAGGGATGGGACAGGGCACCGGGGAGCTGTTTTTT. It translates to CAITGMGQGTGELFF.

This clonotype has only one observation. The rearrangement links TRBV5-4 to TRBJ2-2; 14 bases match TRBD2. With 3 bases clipped from V and 3 bases from J, the junction kept 10 bases outside the gene matches. The CDR3 spans 19 residues. Looked up from germline, CDR1 is SGHNT and CDR2 is YYREEE (reference sequence). The CDR3: CASSSTGLAGEIYTGELFF. The CDR3, as DNA: TGTGCCAGCAGCTCCACGGGACTAGCGGGAGAGATTTACACCGGGGAGCTGTTTTTT.

The genes are TRBV27 and TRBJ2-2, with D tentatively TRBD1 or TRBD2 (6 bases each). Trimming took 2 bases from V and 3 from J, leaving 10 bases between them. This CDR3 has 15 residues. Germline V gene lookup returns CDR1 MNHEY and CDR2 SMNVEV (reference sequence). In DNA, the CDR3 is TGTGCCAGCAGTTTAAGGGGGGCGTACACCGGGGAGCTGTTTTTT. The encoded protein is CASSLRGAYTGELFF.

The chain has TRBV3-1 and TRBJ1-1, with D perhaps matching TRBD1 (5 bases). Germline V CDR1 and CDR2: LGHDT, YNNKEL (reference sequence). The germline V and J ends were trimmed by 8 bases and 0 bases, with 16 bases remaining between them. The CDR3 runs to 15 residues. The CDR3 loop reads CASSPRDGVNTEAFF. The DNA of the CDR3 is TGTGCCAGCTCCCCCCGGGACGGGGTGAACACTGAAGCTTTCTTT. Full variable domain (remainder filled in from reference TRBV3-1 and TRBJ1-1): DTAVSQTPKYLVTQMGNDKSIKCEQNLGHDTMYWYKQDSKKFLKIMFSYNNKELIINETVPNRFSPKSPDKAHLNLHINSLELGDSAVYFCASSPRDGVNTEAFFGQGTRLTVV.

Remarks on this clonotype: One base away lies a much larger clone, so this may be a sequencing read error. The chain links TRBV10-3 to TRBJ2-7; TRBD2 is a possible D gene (5 bases). CDR3 length: 12 residues. The germline CDR1 and CDR2 sequences are ENHRY and SYGVKD. Trimming left V 9 bases short and J 3 bases short, with 12 bases between. The chain's CDR3 is CAISGSDYEQYF. The CDR3 bases are TGTGCCATATCTGGGAGCGACTACGAGCAGTACTTC.

This clonotype was detected only a few times. The chain employs TRBV4-1 and TRBJ2-7; tentatively, D is TRBD1 (6 bases). With 0 bases removed from V and 6 bases from J, the gap between germline ends came to 9 bases. The germline CDR1 and CDR2 sequences are MGHRA and YSYEKL. The CDR3 contains 13 residues. CDR3 protein: CASSQDWGPEQYF. DNA of the CDR3: TGCGCCAGCAGCCAAGACTGGGGGCCCGAGCAGTACTTC.

This clonotype was seen ten or more times. The genes are TRBV5-6 and TRBJ1-4; D unresolved. The CDR3 loop spans 13 amino acids. The V gene lost 4 bases and the J gene lost 8 bases, with 12 bases spanning the gap. The V gene's germline CDR1 is SGHDT and CDR2 YYEEEE. CDR3 nucleotide sequence: TGTGCCAGCAGCCCGGTCGGCTTCGAAAAACTGTTTTTT. Its translation: CASSPVGFEKLFF. Based on the CDR3 plus reference TRBV5-6 and TRBJ1-4, the full variable domain is DAGVTQSPTHLIKTRGQQVTLRCSPKSGHDTVSWYQQALGQGPQFIFQYYEEEERQRGNFPDRFSGHQFPNYSSELNVNALLLGDSALYLCASSPVGFEKLFFGSGTQLSVL.

This clonotype occurred many times. J is TRBJ2-3 and V is TRBV3-1; 7 bases line up with TRBD2. Looked up from germline, CDR1 is LGHDT and CDR2 is YNNKEL (reference sequence). J was trimmed by 6 bases and V by 6 bases; bases with no gene match: 0. The CDR3 loop spans 11 amino acids. In DNA, the CDR3 is TGTGCCAGCAGACTAGCGGATACGCAGTATTTT. This codes for CASRLADTQYF.

Of note for this clonotype: A much larger clone is a single base away; this may be a read error. The V and J genes are TRBV24-1 and TRBJ2-7, with 8 bases matching TRBD1. The V gene's germline CDR1 is KGHDR and CDR2 SFDVKD. This CDR3 spans 15 amino acids. This CDR3 reads CATSYFSGGNYEQYF. CDR3 sequence (DNA): TGTGCCACCAGTTATTTCTCAGGGGGCAACTACGAGCAGTACTTC.

The sample holds many counts of this clonotype. J is TRBJ1-5 and V is TRBV28; D is undetermined. Trimming pared 5 bases from V and 2 bases from J, leaving 22 bases between. The CDR3 is 18 residues long. CDR1 and CDR2 (germline): MDHEN, SYDVKM. The CDR3 protein is CASSPDMWPSGGNQPQHF. The CDR3 coding sequence is TGTGCCAGCAGTCCAGACATGTGGCCTTCGGGCGGCAATCAGCCCCAGCATTTT.

This clonotype was observed many times. The rearrangement links TRBV5-1 to TRBJ1-2; maybe TRBD1 (6 bases). V was cut by 4 bases and J by 2 bases, with 12 bases left in between. The CDR3 length is 14 residues. Germline values: CDR1 SGHRS, CDR2 YFSETQ. The CDR3 DNA follows: TGCGCCAGCAGCGACTCAACAGGGAACTATGGCTACACCTTC. Translated, it gives CASSDSTGNYGYTF.

Comment on this clonotype: A read error may be the cause here, since a much bigger clone is one base away. The final CDR3 position lacks the conserved phenylalanine or tryptophan, pointing to a likely read error. V gene TRBV12-3 or TRBV12-4 combines with J gene TRBJ1-1, with D perhaps TRBD1 (5 bases). Deletions cut 5 bases from V and 4 bases from J, with 17 bases between. This CDR3 spans 15 amino acids. The CDR3 nucleotides are TGTGCCAGCAGTCCGTTGGCAGGGCCGGGCACTGAAGCTTTCATT. This sequence encodes CASSPLAGPGTEAFI.

The sample holds many counts of this clonotype. V and J are TRBV5-1 and TRBJ2-5; D is perhaps TRBD2 (5 bases). This CDR3 is 14 amino acids long. Germline CDR1 and CDR2: SGHRS and YFSETQ. V lost 3 bases to trimming and J lost 2 bases, with 11 bases between them. CDR3 DNA sequence: TGCGCCAGCAGCTCGCCGGGATTTCAAGAGACCCAGTACTTC. It is translated as CASSSPGFQETQYF.

In its sample, this clonotype was seen many times. The chain couples TRBV20-1 to TRBJ1-5, with a tentative D call TRBD1 (5 bases). The CDR3 loop spans 13 amino acids. With 3 bases removed from V and 0 bases from J, the gap between germline ends came to 6 bases. Germline-derived CDR1 and CDR2 are DFQATT and SNEGSKA (reference sequence). CDR3 residues: CSASGHSNQPQHF. The CDR3 nucleotides read TGCAGTGCTAGTGGACATAGCAATCAGCCCCAGCATTTT.

This clonotype was found many times. The V gene is TRBV28, the J gene TRBJ2-1; 9 positions match TRBD2. The CDR3 length is 16 residues. The ends lost 9 bases at V and 7 bases at J; junction bases unmatched: 16. Germline CDR1 is MDHEN and CDR2 is SYDVKM. In DNA form, the CDR3 reads TGTGCCAGTAGTAGCGGGGGACCTTCCCCGGGGAATGAGCAGTTCTTC. Translating gives CASSSGGPSPGNEQFF.

This clonotype has a count of ten or more. The chain carries TRBV5-1 and TRBJ1-2; 7 bases map to TRBD1. The germline gives CDR1 SGHRS, CDR2 YFSETQ. The V gene end was trimmed by 4 bases and the J gene end by 8 bases; junction bases not matched to a gene: 11. CDR3 length: 14 amino acids. CDR3 region: CASSPNGRGHGYTF. CDR3 nucleotide sequence: TGCGCCAGCAGCCCCAATGGGAGGGGGCACGGCTACACCTTC.

The gene calls are TRBV4-2 and TRBJ2-3; 13 bases map to TRBD2. Germline-derived CDR1 and CDR2 are LGHNA and YNFKEQ. With V trimmed by 5 bases and J by 2 bases, 4 bases remained unmatched. The CDR3 consists of 16 residues. CDR3 region: CASSVTSGRTTDTQYF. CDR3 bases: TGTGCCAGCAGCGTGACTAGCGGGAGGACCACAGATACGCAGTATTTT.

This clonotype was observed many times. This chain joins TRBV7-8 and TRBJ2-1, with D perhaps TRBD1 (7 bases). Trimming pared 6 bases from V and 8 bases from J, leaving 14 bases between. The CDR3 covers 13 residues. Germline V gives CDR1 SGHVS, CDR2 FQNEAQ. CDR3 region: CASRPRGADEQFF. The CDR3 nucleotides read TGTGCCAGCAGACCCAGGGGGGCGGATGAGCAGTTCTTC.